A single sample gave rise to the 30 T cell receptor beta chains below, sequenced in a study of cytomegalovirus exposure and HLA in healthy donors. Assay used: immunoSEQ multiplex PCR; TCRdb lists only in-frame clones, some missing. Among 95,000 to 150,000 clones listed, 90% to 95% were seen once. Sequencing was done on a sample of PBMCs. The receptors shown here come from a woman between 18 and 29 years old in good health and CMV-seronegative.

V gene TRBV19 combines with J gene TRBJ1-2; 7 bases line up with TRBD1. This CDR3 region has 15 residues. In germline, CDR1 is LNHDA, CDR2 SQIVND (reference sequence). V shed 5 bases and J 4 bases; nucleotides not matched to a gene: 10. This CDR3 is CASSGTGEPVYGYTF. CDR3 nucleotide sequence: TGTGCCAGTAGTGGAACAGGGGAGCCGGTCTATGGCTACACCTTC.

This chain joins TRBV5-6 and TRBJ2-7; 7 bases align to TRBD1. V shed 6 bases and J 5 bases; nucleotides not matched to a gene: 11. The CDR3 extends over 14 amino acids. The germline V gene encodes CDR1 SGHDT and CDR2 YYEEEE. The CDR3 DNA sequence: TGTGCCAGCACTCCGGGACAGAGCATCGACGAGCAGTACTTC. Translated: CASTPGQSIDEQYF.

V gene TRBV7-3 combines with J gene TRBJ2-3; TRBD1 matches 7 bases. Per germline, CDR1 SGHTA and CDR2 FQGTGA. V gave up 5 bases and J gave up 4 bases; unmatched junction bases: 6. This CDR3 spans 14 amino acids. As DNA, the CDR3 is TGTGCCAGCAGCCTTTGGGACAGCTCAGATACGCAGTATTTT. Amino acids: CASSLWDSSDTQYF.

The chain employs TRBV2 and TRBJ2-7; 9 positions match TRBD1. CDR1 and CDR2 from the germline V gene are SNHLY and FYNNEI. The J segment lost 2 bases and the V segment lost 1 base, leaving 3 bases of the junction unmatched. This CDR3 has 15 amino acids. DNA of the CDR3: TGTGCCAGCAGTGAAGGGGGACAGGGAACCTACGAGCAGTACTTC. Translated: CASSEGGQGTYEQYF. The variable domain in full, completed from reference TRBV2 and TRBJ2-7, reads EPEVTQTPSHQVTQMGQEVILRCVPISNHLYFYWYRQILGQKVEFLVSFYNNEISEKSEIFDDQFSVERPDGSNFTLKIRSTKLEDSAMYFCASSEGGQGTYEQYFGPGTRLTVT.

The chain uses TRBV9 and TRBJ2-2; possibly TRBD2 for D (6 bases). Germline loops: CDR1 SGDLS, CDR2 YYNGEE. V was pared by 3 bases and J by 8 bases, with 14 bases between. The CDR3 sequence is 14 residues long. CDR3 protein: CASSAGTSEGELFF. The CDR3 DNA sequence: TGTGCCAGCAGCGCCGGGACTTCGGAGGGGGAGCTGTTTTTT.

The V gene is TRBV9, the J gene TRBJ1-5; D is unclear. The ends were cut back, 0 bases at V and 4 bases at J, with 8 bases in the middle. The CDR3 is 14 amino acids. Germline loops: CDR1 SGDLS, CDR2 YYNGEE. Written as DNA, the CDR3 is TGTGCCAGCAGCGTAGGCGGGGATAATCAGCCCCAGCATTTT. Translation: CASSVGGDNQPQHF. The full variable domain, rest sourced from reference TRBV9 and TRBJ1-5, is DSGVTQTPKHLITATGQRVTLRCSPRSGDLSVYWYQQSLDQGLQFLIQYYNGEERAKGNILERFSAQQFPDLHSELNLSSLELGDSALYFCASSVGGDNQPQHFGDGTRLSIL.

The V gene is TRBV7-8, the J gene TRBJ2-7, with 12 positions matching TRBD2. The CDR3 totals 16 residues. V was clipped by 6 bases and J by 0 bases; unmatched bases: 6. Germline V gene lookup returns CDR1 SGHVS and CDR2 FQNEAQ. CDR3 nucleotide sequence: TGTGCCAGCAGGCGGACTAGCGGGACTAGCTCCTACGAGCAGTACTTC. Translation gives CASRRTSGTSSYEQYF.

V and J are TRBV5-6 and TRBJ2-1; 9 bases fit TRBD2. From germline, CDR1 is SGHDT and CDR2 YYEEEE. V dropped 0 bases and J dropped 15; count of bases not matched to a gene: 13. This CDR3 is 15 amino acids long. The CDR3 nucleotides read TGTGCCAGCAGCTTGGATGAATCTAGCGGGGCCCATCGGTTCTTC. Translating gives CASSLDESSGAHRFF.

This clone appeared once. The chain is built from TRBV5-6 and TRBJ2-5; 7 bases fit TRBD2. Looked up from germline, CDR1 is SGHDT and CDR2 is YYEEEE. The CDR3 loop spans 14 amino acids. The V segment lost 4 bases and the J segment 2 bases; nucleotides outside the gene matches: 5. CDR3 nucleotide sequence: TGTGCCAGCAGCCCACGGGACTATCAAGAGACCCAGTACTTC. Translating gives CASSPRDYQETQYF.

The V call is TRBV30, the J call TRBJ2-5; D unresolved. Trimming removed 1 base from V and 2 bases from J, with 11 bases in between. The CDR3 contains 14 residues. Germline-derived CDR1 and CDR2 are GTSNPN and SVGIG (reference sequence). The CDR3 reads CAWSGSTLQETQYF. In DNA, the CDR3 is TGTGCCTGGAGTGGATCCACATTACAAGAGACCCAGTACTTC. Combining the CDR3 with reference TRBV30 and TRBJ2-5 gives the whole variable domain SQTIHQWPATLVQPVGSPLSLECTVEGTSNPNLYWYRQAAGRGLQLLFYSVGIGQISSEVPQNLSASRPQDRQFILSSKKLLLSDSGFYLCAWSGSTLQETQYFGPGTRLLVL.

The genes are TRBV6-6 and TRBJ2-1; weak D call: TRBD1 (6 bases). There are 13 residues in the CDR3. Germline lookup yields CDR1 MNHNY and CDR2 SVGAGI (reference sequence). V shed 6 bases and J shed 6 bases, with 12 bases lying between them. The CDR3 sequence is CASSPGQRNEQFF. The CDR3 bases are TGTGCCAGCAGCCCCGGACAGCGCAATGAGCAGTTCTTC.

The V and J genes are TRBV5-1 and TRBJ2-1; D may be TRBD1 (5 bases). The CDR3 has 15 residues. CDR1 is SGHRS, CDR2 YFSETQ, per germline. Trimming left V 0 bases short and J 4 bases short, with 11 bases between. The chain's CDR3 is CASSLEGAGYNEQFF. As DNA, the CDR3 is TGCGCCAGCAGCTTGGAAGGGGCCGGTTACAATGAGCAGTTCTTC.

The rearrangement links TRBV7-6 to TRBJ1-2; 9 bases match TRBD1. The germline V gene encodes CDR1 SGHVS and CDR2 FNYEAQ. V shed 1 base, J shed 3 bases, and the junction held 3 bases outside the gene matches. The CDR3 totals 15 residues. The CDR3 reads CASSLETGGDYGYTF. The CDR3 DNA sequence: TGTGCCAGCAGCTTAGAGACAGGGGGTGACTATGGCTACACCTTC.

The chain couples TRBV6-5 to TRBJ2-2; 8 nucleotides agree with TRBD2. With 2 bases clipped from V and 3 bases from J, the junction kept 5 bases outside the gene matches. Germline lookup yields CDR1 MNHEY and CDR2 SVGAGI. The CDR3 runs to 16 residues. The CDR3 spells CASSYISSGYTGELFF. The CDR3 bases are TGTGCCAGCAGTTACATCTCTAGCGGGTACACCGGGGAGCTGTTTTTT.

The chain carries TRBV19 and TRBJ2-5; tentatively, D is TRBD2 (5 bases). V was cut by 0 bases and J by 2 bases, with 10 bases left in between. CDR3 length: 15 amino acids. The germline V gene has CDR1 LNHDA and CDR2 SQIVND (reference sequence). The CDR3 sequence: CASSIDGVGQETQYF. The CDR3 nucleotides read TGTGCCAGTAGTATAGACGGGGTGGGGCAAGAGACCCAGTACTTC.

This chain joins TRBV28 and TRBJ2-5; 10 bases are shared with TRBD1. The CDR3 has 16 amino acids. CDR1 MDHEN and CDR2 SYDVKM come from the germline V gene. The V and J ends lost 5 bases and 4 bases, in that order; junction bases with no gene match: 10. The CDR3 sequence is CASSPPGQGRSETQYF. The CDR3 DNA sequence: TGTGCCAGCAGTCCGCCGGGACAGGGGAGGTCAGAGACCCAGTACTTC.

The chain recombines TRBV5-1 with TRBJ2-2; weak D call: TRBD2 (5 bases). Germline-derived CDR1 and CDR2 are SGHRS and YFSETQ. The CDR3 spans 17 residues. V lost 0 bases and J 4 bases, leaving 16 bases between the germline ends. This CDR3 is CASSLGLVREGTGELFF. The CDR3 DNA follows: TGCGCCAGCAGCTTGGGATTGGTCCGCGAGGGCACCGGGGAGCTGTTTTTT.

The chain couples TRBV6-5 to TRBJ2-7, with 10 bases matching TRBD2. The CDR3 extends over 14 amino acids. Germline assignment: CDR1 MNHEY and CDR2 SVGAGI. J lost 6 bases, V lost 5 bases, and 7 bases had no gene match. Here the CDR3 reads CASSDSGRAPEQYF. The CDR3 nucleotides are TGTGCCAGCAGTGACAGCGGGAGGGCACCCGAGCAGTACTTC.

This clone showed up just once. The chain is built from TRBV30 and TRBJ2-1; 11 bases fit TRBD2. Germline CDR1 is GTSNPN and CDR2 is SVGIG (reference sequence). With 0 bases clipped from V and 8 bases from J, the junction kept 6 bases outside the gene matches. This CDR3 is built from 15 residues. The CDR3 region is CAWSVLAGVGYEQFF. The CDR3 bases are TGTGCCTGGAGTGTACTAGCGGGAGTTGGGTATGAGCAGTTCTTC. Drawing the rest from reference TRBV30 and TRBJ2-1, the complete variable domain is SQTIHQWPATLVQPVGSPLSLECTVEGTSNPNLYWYRQAAGRGLQLLFYSVGIGQISSEVPQNLSASRPQDRQFILSSKKLLLSDSGFYLCAWSVLAGVGYEQFFGPGTRLTVL.

The rearrangement joins TRBV7-9 to TRBJ2-7; 7 nucleotides align to TRBD2. The CDR3 runs to 16 residues. From germline, CDR1 is SEHNR and CDR2 FQNEAQ (reference sequence). V shed 1 base, J shed 3 bases, and the junction held 9 bases outside the gene matches. CDR3 sequence reads: CASSLGRSSGDYEQYF. DNA of the CDR3: TGTGCCAGCAGCTTAGGTCGCTCTAGCGGAGACTACGAGCAGTACTTC.

V is TRBV5-6 and J is TRBJ2-5; 12 bases map to TRBD2. The CDR3 is made up of 17 amino acids. The germline CDR1 and CDR2 sequences are SGHDT and YYEEEE. Trimming took 4 bases from V and 3 from J; bases not matched to a gene: 10. CDR3 region: CASSALAGGPKEETQYF. The CDR3 DNA reads TGTGCCAGCAGCGCGCTAGCGGGGGGGCCGAAGGAAGAGACCCAGTACTTC.

The V gene is TRBV4-1, the J gene TRBJ2-6, with TRBD1 matching over 7 bases. The germline gives CDR1 MGHRA, CDR2 YSYEKL. V shed 6 bases, J shed 0 bases, and the junction held 8 bases outside the gene matches. The CDR3 extends over 17 amino acids. The CDR3 loop reads CASRGPGQISGANVLTF. CDR3 DNA: TGCGCCAGCAGGGGACCGGGACAGATCTCTGGGGCCAACGTCCTGACTTTC.

The rearrangement joins TRBV5-4 to TRBJ2-7; 9 bases fit TRBD1. V lost 5 bases to trimming and J lost 4 bases; unmatched junction nucleotides: 7. Germline V CDR1 and CDR2: SGHNT, YYREEE (reference sequence). The CDR3 length is 14 residues. The CDR3 bases are TGTGCCAGCAGTAAACAGGGGGCTGGGTACGAGCAGTACTTC. Its protein is CASSKQGAGYEQYF.

This chain connects TRBV9 to TRBJ2-3, with 10 bases that match TRBD2. Germline V gene data show CDR1 as SGDLS and CDR2 as YYNGEE. CDR3 length: 15 residues. Trimming removed 3 bases from V and 1 base from J; junction bases left unmatched: 2. For the CDR3, the DNA is TGTGCCAGCAGCGGTCTAGCGGGAGGCACAGATACGCAGTATTTT. As protein: CASSGLAGGTDTQYF. The full variable domain, its missing parts supplied by reference TRBV9 and TRBJ2-3, is DSGVTQTPKHLITATGQRVTLRCSPRSGDLSVYWYQQSLDQGLQFLIQYYNGEERAKGNILERFSAQQFPDLHSELNLSSLELGDSALYFCASSGLAGGTDTQYFGPGTRLTVL.

The chain uses TRBV27 and TRBJ2-2; possibly TRBD1 for D (5 bases). Germline CDR1 reads MNHEY; CDR2 reads SMNVEV (reference sequence). The V end lost 7 bases, the J end lost 1 base, and 16 bases lay between the germline ends. The CDR3 is 16 amino acids. CDR3 residues: CASTDGWTKNTGELFF. In DNA form, the CDR3 reads TGTGCCAGCACGGACGGGTGGACAAAGAACACCGGGGAGCTGTTTTTT.

The gene calls are TRBV7-9 and TRBJ1-1; D call uncertain. CDR3 length: 13 amino acids. V shed 3 bases and J shed 2 bases, with 7 bases lying between them. Germline V gene sequence: CDR1 SEHNR, CDR2 FQNEAQ (reference sequence). The CDR3 sequence is CASSFGGNTEAFF. In nucleotides, the CDR3 is TGTGCCAGCAGCTTCGGAGGAAACACTGAAGCTTTCTTT.

This chain joins TRBV7-9 and TRBJ2-1; 7 positions match TRBD2. CDR1 and CDR2 from the germline V gene are SEHNR and FQNEAQ (reference sequence). Trimming at V came to 5 bases and at J to 0 bases, leaving 7 bases not matched to a gene. This CDR3 is built from 16 residues. As DNA, the CDR3 is TGTGCCAGCAGCCCGACGGGGGGTAGCTCCTACAATGAGCAGTTCTTC. This codes for CASSPTGGSSYNEQFF.

The chain employs TRBV27 and TRBJ2-7, with a possible D match to TRBD2 (5 bases). CDR3 length equals 15 residues. Germline CDR1 is MNHEY and CDR2 is SMNVEV (reference sequence). The V end lost 3 bases, the J end lost 3 bases, and 15 bases lay between the germline ends. The CDR3 region has the DNA TGTGCCAGCAGTTTGTGGCAAGGGAGTGACTACGAGCAGTACTTC. Encoded protein: CASSLWQGSDYEQYF.

The V and J genes are TRBV7-3 and TRBJ2-1, with D possibly TRBD1 on 5 matching bases. V lost 4 bases and J 9 bases, leaving 10 bases between the germline ends. The CDR3 spans 12 residues. CDR1 is SGHTA and CDR2 is FQGTGA in the germline V gene. In DNA form, the CDR3 reads TGTGCCAGCAGCTCGCAGGGAACTGAGCAGTTCTTC. Amino acid sequence: CASSSQGTEQFF.

The V call is TRBV18, the J call TRBJ2-1, with D unresolved. This CDR3 region has 13 residues. From germline, CDR1 is KGHSH and CDR2 LQKENI. The V end was cut by 8 bases, the J end by 6 bases, with 14 bases between. DNA of the CDR3: TGTGCCAGCACTTCCGGAGTCGGCAATGAGCAGTTCTTC. It encodes CASTSGVGNEQFF.